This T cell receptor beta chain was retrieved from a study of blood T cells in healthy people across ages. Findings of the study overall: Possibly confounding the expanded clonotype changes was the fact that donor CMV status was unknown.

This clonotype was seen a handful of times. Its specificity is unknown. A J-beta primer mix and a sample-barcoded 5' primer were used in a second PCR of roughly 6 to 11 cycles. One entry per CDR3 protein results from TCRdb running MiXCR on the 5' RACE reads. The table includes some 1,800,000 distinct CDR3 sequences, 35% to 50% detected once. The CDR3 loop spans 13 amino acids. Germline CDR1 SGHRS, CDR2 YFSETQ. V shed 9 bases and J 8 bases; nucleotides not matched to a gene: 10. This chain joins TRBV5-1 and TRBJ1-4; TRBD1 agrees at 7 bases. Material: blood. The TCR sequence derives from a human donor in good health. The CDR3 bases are TGCGCCAATCCCGACAGGGATGCGGAAAAACTGTTTTTT. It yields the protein CANPDRDAEKLFF.